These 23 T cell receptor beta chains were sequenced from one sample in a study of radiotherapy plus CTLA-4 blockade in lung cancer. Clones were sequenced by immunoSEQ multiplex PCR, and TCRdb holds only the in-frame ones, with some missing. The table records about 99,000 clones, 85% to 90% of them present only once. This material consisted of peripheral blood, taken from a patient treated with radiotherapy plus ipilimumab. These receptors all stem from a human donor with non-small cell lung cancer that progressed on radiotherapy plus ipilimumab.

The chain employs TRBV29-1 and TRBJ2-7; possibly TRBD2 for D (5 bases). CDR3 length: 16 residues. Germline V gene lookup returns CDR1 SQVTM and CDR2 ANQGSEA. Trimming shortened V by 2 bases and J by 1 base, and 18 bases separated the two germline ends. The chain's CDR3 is CSVEKFARGGSYEQYF. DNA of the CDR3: TGCAGCGTTGAAAAGTTCGCCCGCGGAGGTTCCTACGAGCAGTACTTC.

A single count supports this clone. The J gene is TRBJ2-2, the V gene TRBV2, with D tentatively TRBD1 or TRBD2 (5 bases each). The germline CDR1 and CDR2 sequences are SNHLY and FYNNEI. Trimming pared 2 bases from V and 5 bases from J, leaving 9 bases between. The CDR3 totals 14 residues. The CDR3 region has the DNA TGTGCCAGCAGTGAAACGGGGCGAACCGGGGAGCTGTTTTTT. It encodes CASSETGRTGELFF.

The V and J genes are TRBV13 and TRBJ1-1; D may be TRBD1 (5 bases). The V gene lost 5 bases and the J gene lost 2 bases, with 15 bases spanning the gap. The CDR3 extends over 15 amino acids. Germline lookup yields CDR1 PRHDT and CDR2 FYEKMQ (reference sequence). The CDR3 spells CASSPTPTGNTEAFF. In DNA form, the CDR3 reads TGTGCCAGCAGCCCGACGCCTACAGGTAACACTGAAGCTTTCTTT.

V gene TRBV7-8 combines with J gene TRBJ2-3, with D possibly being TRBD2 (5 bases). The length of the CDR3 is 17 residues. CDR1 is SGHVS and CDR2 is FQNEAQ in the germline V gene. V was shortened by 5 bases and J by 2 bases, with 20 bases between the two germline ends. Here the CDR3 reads CASSPPVVGVLTDTQYF. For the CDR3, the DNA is TGTGCCAGCAGCCCCCCAGTGGTGGGAGTCCTCACAGATACGCAGTATTTT.

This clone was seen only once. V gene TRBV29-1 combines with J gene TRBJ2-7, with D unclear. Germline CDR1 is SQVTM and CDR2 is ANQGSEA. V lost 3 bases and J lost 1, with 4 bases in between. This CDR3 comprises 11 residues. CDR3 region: CSVDISYEQYF. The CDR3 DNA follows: TGCAGCGTTGACATATCCTACGAGCAGTACTTC.

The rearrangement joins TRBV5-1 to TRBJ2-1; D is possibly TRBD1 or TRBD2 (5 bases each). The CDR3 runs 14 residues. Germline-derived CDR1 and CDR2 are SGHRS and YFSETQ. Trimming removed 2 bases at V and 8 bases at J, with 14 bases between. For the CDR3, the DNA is TGCGCCAGCAGCTTCCGGGGCCCGGGCGATGAGCAGTTCTTC. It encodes CASSFRGPGDEQFF.

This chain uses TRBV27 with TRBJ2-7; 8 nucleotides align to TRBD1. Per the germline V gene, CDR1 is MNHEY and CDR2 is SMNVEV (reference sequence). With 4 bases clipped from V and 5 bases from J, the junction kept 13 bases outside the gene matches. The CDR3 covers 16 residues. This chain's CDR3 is CASSSSGAGGRNEQYF. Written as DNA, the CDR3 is TGTGCCAGCAGTTCTTCAGGGGCAGGGGGCAGGAACGAGCAGTACTTC.

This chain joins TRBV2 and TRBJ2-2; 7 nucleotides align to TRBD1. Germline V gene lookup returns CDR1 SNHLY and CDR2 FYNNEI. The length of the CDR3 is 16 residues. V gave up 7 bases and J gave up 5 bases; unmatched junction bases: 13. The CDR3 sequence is CASKRERTGVTGELFF. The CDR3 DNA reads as TGTGCCAGCAAAAGAGAAAGGACAGGAGTAACCGGGGAGCTGTTTTTT.

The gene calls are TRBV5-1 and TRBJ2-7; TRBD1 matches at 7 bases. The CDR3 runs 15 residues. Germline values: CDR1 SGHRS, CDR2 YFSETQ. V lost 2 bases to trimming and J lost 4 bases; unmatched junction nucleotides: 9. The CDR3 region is CASSFVPGQQYEQYF. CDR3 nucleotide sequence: TGCGCCAGCAGCTTCGTGCCGGGACAGCAATACGAGCAGTACTTC.

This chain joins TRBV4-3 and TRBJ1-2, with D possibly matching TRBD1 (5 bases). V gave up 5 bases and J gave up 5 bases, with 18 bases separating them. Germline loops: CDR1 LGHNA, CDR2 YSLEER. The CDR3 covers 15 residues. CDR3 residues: CASSLPGLEGYGYTF. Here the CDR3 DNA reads TGCGCCAGCAGCTTGCCGGGACTCGAGGGGTATGGCTACACCTTC.

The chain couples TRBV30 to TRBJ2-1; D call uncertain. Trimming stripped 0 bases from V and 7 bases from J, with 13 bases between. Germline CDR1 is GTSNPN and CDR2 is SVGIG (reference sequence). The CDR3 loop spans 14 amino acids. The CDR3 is CAWSVGPSRNEQFF. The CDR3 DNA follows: TGTGCCTGGAGTGTAGGCCCGAGTCGGAATGAGCAGTTCTTC.

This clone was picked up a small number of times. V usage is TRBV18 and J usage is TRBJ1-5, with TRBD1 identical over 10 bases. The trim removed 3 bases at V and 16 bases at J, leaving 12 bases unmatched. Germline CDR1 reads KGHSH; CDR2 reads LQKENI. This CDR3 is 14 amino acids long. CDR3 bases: TGTGCCAGCTCACCGGACAGGGGGGGACAATCCCCTCATTTT. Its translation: CASSPDRGGQSPHF.

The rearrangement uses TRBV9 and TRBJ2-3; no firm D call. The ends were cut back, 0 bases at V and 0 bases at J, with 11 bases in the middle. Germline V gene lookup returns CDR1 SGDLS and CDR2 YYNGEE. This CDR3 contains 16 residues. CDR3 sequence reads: CASSVVGSSSTDTQYF. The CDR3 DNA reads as TGTGCCAGCAGCGTAGTGGGTAGCTCTAGCACAGATACGCAGTATTTT.

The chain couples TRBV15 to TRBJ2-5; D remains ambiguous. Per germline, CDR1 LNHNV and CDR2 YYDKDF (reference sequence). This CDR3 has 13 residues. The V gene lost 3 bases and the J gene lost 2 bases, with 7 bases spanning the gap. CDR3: CATSRNKQETQYF. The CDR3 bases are TGTGCCACCAGCAGGAACAAGCAAGAGACCCAGTACTTC.

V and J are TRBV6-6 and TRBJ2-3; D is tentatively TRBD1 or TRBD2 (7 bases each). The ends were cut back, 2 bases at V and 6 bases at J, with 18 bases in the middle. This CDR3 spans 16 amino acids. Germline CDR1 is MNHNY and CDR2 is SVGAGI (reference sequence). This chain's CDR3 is CASSYPPRQGGDTQYF. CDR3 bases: TGTGCCAGCAGTTACCCACCCCGGCAGGGGGGGGATACGCAGTATTTT.

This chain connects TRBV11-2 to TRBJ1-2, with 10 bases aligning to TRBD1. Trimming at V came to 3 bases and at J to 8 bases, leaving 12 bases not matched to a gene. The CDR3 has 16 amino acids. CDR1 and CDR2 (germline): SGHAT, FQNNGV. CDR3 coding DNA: TGTGCCAGCAGCTTGGGGTTGGACAGGGGGTCTGGAGGCTACACCTTC. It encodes CASSLGLDRGSGGYTF. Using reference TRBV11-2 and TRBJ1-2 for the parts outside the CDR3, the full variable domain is EAGVAQSPRYKIIEKRQSVAFWCNPISGHATLYWYQQILGQGPKLLIQFQNNGVVDDSQLPKDRFSAERLKGVDSTLKIQPAKLEDSAVYLCASSLGLDRGSGGYTFGSGTRLTVV.

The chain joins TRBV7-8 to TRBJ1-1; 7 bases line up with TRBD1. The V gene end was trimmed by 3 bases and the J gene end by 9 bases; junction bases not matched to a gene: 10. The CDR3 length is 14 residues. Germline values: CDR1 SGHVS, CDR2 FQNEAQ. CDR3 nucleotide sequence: TGTGCCAGCAGCTTGGGACAGTGGAAACTTAAAGCTTTCTTT. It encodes CASSLGQWKLKAFF. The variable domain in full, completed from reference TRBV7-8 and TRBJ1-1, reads GAGVSQSPRYKVAKRGQDVALRCDPISGHVSLFWYQQALGQGPEFLTYFQNEAQLDKSGLPSDRFFAERPEGSVSTLKIQRTQQEDSAVYLCASSLGQWKLKAFFGQGTRLTVV.

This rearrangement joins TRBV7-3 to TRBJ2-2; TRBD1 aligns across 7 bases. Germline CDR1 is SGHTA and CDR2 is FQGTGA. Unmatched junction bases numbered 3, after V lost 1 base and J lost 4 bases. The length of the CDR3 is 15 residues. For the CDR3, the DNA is TGTGCCAGCAGCTTAATGGGACAGTTCACCGGGGAGCTGTTTTTT. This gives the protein CASSLMGQFTGELFF.

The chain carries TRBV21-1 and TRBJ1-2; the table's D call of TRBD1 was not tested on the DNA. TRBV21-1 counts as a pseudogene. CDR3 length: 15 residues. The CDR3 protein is CASSKAQARNYGYTF. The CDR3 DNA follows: TGTGCCAGCAGCAAAGCTCAGGCTCGGAACTATGGCTACACCTTC.

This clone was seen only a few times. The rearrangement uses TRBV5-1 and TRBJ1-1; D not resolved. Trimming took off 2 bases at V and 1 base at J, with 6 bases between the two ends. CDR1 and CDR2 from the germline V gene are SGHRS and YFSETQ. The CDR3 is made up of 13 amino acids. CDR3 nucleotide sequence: TGCGCCAGCAGCTTACGACCGAACACTGAAGCTTTCTTT. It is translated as CASSLRPNTEAFF.

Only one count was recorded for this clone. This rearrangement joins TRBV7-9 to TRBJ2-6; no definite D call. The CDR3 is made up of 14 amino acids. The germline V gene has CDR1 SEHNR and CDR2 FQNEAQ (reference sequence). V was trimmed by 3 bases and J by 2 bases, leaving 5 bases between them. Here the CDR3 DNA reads TGTGCCAGCAGCTTTTGGGCTGGGGCCAACGTCCTGACTTTC. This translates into CASSFWAGANVLTF.

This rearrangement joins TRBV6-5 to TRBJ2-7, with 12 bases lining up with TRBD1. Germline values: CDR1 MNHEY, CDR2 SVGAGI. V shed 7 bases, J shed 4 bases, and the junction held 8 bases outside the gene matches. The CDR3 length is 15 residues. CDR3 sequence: CASTAGTGGLYEQYF. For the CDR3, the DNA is TGTGCCAGCACCGCCGGGACAGGGGGCTTGTACGAGCAGTACTTC.

The CDR3 here is CASRRGSSYNEQFF. CDR3 bases: TGTGCCAGCCGACGCGGAAGCTCCTACAATGAGCAGTTCTTC. The chain employs TRBV5-4 and TRBJ2-1, with D hard to call. Deletions cut 7 bases from V and 0 bases from J, with 11 bases between. Germline V lookup: CDR1 SGHNT, CDR2 YYREEE (reference sequence). This CDR3 is 14 amino acids long.